Below are 31 T cell receptor beta chains sequenced from a single sample in a study of spatial heterogeneity in lung cancer. Their target antigens are unknown. Time point indicated: sample taken at primary tumor resection. MiXCR was run by TCRdb on the 5' RACE reads, yielding one entry per CDR3 protein. The table lists approximately 16,000 distinct CDR3 sequences, 6.5% to 8% of them singletons. The study, taken as a whole, reports: It was found that expanded intratumoral alpha and beta TCR counts tracked tumor mutation counts.

The sequenced sample was lung tumor tissue, obtained at surgery. The receptors here all came from a female donor with early-stage non-small cell lung cancer.

There are many counts of this clonotype. The library was prepared for alpha chains; this beta chain is a stray read, so its frequency means little. The chain couples TRBV5-1 to TRBJ2-5; D not resolved. CDR3 length: 12 residues. Trimming cost V 4 bases and J 2 bases, with 6 bases left between them. Germline loops: CDR1 SGHRS, CDR2 YFSETQ. Written as DNA, the CDR3 is TGCGCCAGCAGCGAGGAGCAAGAGACCCAGTACTTC. Amino acid sequence: CASSEEQETQYF. The whole variable domain, remainder taken from reference TRBV5-1 and TRBJ2-5, is KAGVTQTPRYLIKTRGQQVTLSCSPISGHRSVSWYQQTPGQGLQFLFEYFSETQRNKGNFPGRFSGRQFSNSRSEMNVSTLELGDSALYLCASSEEQETQYFGPGTRLLVL.

A note on this clonotype: For a library built for alpha chains, this beta chain is a stray read; little rests on its size. This chain links TRBV5-5 with TRBJ1-1; D gene uncertain. Germline V gene data show CDR1 as SGHKS and CDR2 as YYEKEE (reference sequence). The CDR3 spans 11 residues. The V end was cut by 2 bases, the J end by 6 bases, with 5 bases between. The DNA for the CDR3 is TGTGCCAGCAGCTTACCGGCTGAAGCTTTCTTT. Its translation is CASSLPAEAFF.

This clonotype was recorded many times. This beta chain represents an off-target read in a library built for alpha chains; its size is of limited meaning. The chain uses TRBV4-3 and TRBJ2-7, with D perhaps matching TRBD2 (7 bases). CDR3 size: 20 residues. Trimming removed 1 base at V and 0 bases at J, with 25 bases between. The V gene's germline CDR1 is LGHNA and CDR2 YSLEER. The CDR3, as DNA: TGCGCCAGCAGCCAAGCCGCCCTCGACTCGGGGGGCCGACGCTCCTACGAGCAGTACTTC. Encoded protein: CASSQAALDSGGRRSYEQYF.

In its sample, this clonotype was seen many times. This beta chain lies outside the target of a library built for alpha chains; its clone size means little. The J gene is TRBJ2-7, the V gene TRBV11-1; D is unresolved. The CDR3 runs 13 residues. The germline V gene encodes CDR1 SGHAT and CDR2 FQDESV (reference sequence). Trimming removed 1 base from V and 3 bases from J, with 7 bases in between. The CDR3 nucleotides are TGTGCCAGCAGCTTAGGGGCTAGCTACGAGCAGTACTTC. This gives the protein CASSLGASYEQYF. The full variable domain, completed using reference TRBV11-1 and TRBJ2-7, is EAEVAQSPRYKITEKSQAVAFWCDPISGHATLYWYRQILGQGPELLVQFQDESVVDDSQLPKDRFSAERLKGVDSTLKIQPAELGDSAMYLCASSLGASYEQYFGPGTRLTVT.

Within the sample, this clonotype is medium-sized (0.01 to 0.1%). This beta chain represents an off-target read in a library built for alpha chains; its size is of limited meaning. V and J are TRBV7-2 and TRBJ1-5; 10 positions agree with TRBD1. The trim removed 5 bases at V and 16 bases at J, leaving 14 bases unmatched. The CDR3 length is 14 residues. The V gene's germline CDR1 is SGHTA and CDR2 FQGNSA. In DNA form, the CDR3 reads TGTGCCAGCAGCCAATCCCTAGGGACAGGGGAGCAACATTTT. Encoded protein: CASSQSLGTGEQHF.

This clonotype was seen repeatedly, ten times or more. The library was prepared for alpha chains; this beta chain is a stray read, so its frequency means little. The rearrangement joins TRBV18 to TRBJ2-2; 7 bases are shared with TRBD2. After removal of 2 bases from V and 3 bases from J, the junction contained 3 bases not matched to a gene. The length of the CDR3 is 15 residues. Germline CDR1 KGHSH, CDR2 LQKENI. The CDR3 protein is CASSPRLADTGELFF. The DNA for the CDR3 is TGTGCCAGCTCACCAAGGCTAGCGGACACCGGGGAGCTGTTTTTT.

This clonotype was recorded at least ten times. A library prepared for alpha chains yielded this beta chain as an off-target read; its size is of little meaning. The gene calls are TRBV2 and TRBJ2-3, with D unresolved. V gave up 5 bases and J gave up 4 bases, with 7 bases separating them. The CDR3 length is 12 residues. Germline CDR1 and CDR2: SNHLY and FYNNEI. In DNA form, the CDR3 reads TGTGCCAGCAGTTCAACGGCAGATACGCAGTATTTT. Protein: CASSSTADTQYF.

Ten or more counts support this clonotype. This beta chain is a stray sequence in a library constructed for alpha chains; its clone size is not meaningful. This sequence joins TRBV20-1 and TRBJ1-5, with D tentatively TRBD1 (5 bases). CDR1 and CDR2 (germline): DFQATT, SNEGSKA (reference sequence). Deletions cut 0 bases from V and 13 bases from J, with 10 bases between. The CDR3 extends over 11 amino acids. CDR3 DNA sequence: TGCAGTGCTAGAGAGTTACAGGTACAGCATTTT. Protein product: CSARELQVQHF.

This clonotype appeared a few times. This beta chain is an unintended read in a library built for alpha chains; its size means little. The chain links TRBV9 to TRBJ2-2; unclear D gene. Trimming shortened V by 0 bases and J by 6 bases, and 6 bases separated the two germline ends. The CDR3 runs to 13 residues. CDR1 is SGDLS, CDR2 YYNGEE, per germline. The CDR3 DNA is TGTGCCAGCAGCGTAGTGGTTCCCGGGGAGCTGTTTTTT. As protein: CASSVVVPGELFF. Using reference TRBV9 and TRBJ2-2 for the parts outside the CDR3, the full variable domain is DSGVTQTPKHLITATGQRVTLRCSPRSGDLSVYWYQQSLDQGLQFLIQYYNGEERAKGNILERFSAQQFPDLHSELNLSSLELGDSALYFCASSVVVPGELFFGEGSRLTVL.

This clonotype appeared many times. The library was prepared for alpha chains; this beta chain is a stray read, so its frequency means little. V and J are TRBV2 and TRBJ1-1; D may be TRBD1 (5 bases). The V end was cut by 8 bases, the J end by 0 bases, with 7 bases between. This CDR3 is built from 12 residues. Germline CDR1 and CDR2: SNHLY and FYNNEI. The CDR3 region is CASGGVNTEAFF. CDR3 sequence (DNA): TGTGCCAGCGGAGGGGTGAACACTGAAGCTTTCTTT.

In its sample, this clonotype was seen many times. This beta chain is an off-target read within a library intended for alpha chains, so its frequency means little. This chain uses TRBV20-1 with TRBJ2-3, with 8 bases identical to TRBD1. Germline V lookup: CDR1 DFQATT, CDR2 SNEGSKA (reference sequence). Unmatched junction bases numbered 8, after V lost 5 bases and J lost 1 base. This CDR3 comprises 15 residues. CDR3 protein: CSAHGPGQGTDTQYF. In nucleotides, the CDR3 is TGCAGTGCTCACGGACCGGGACAGGGCACAGATACGCAGTATTTT.

This clonotype has just a few counts. A library made for alpha chains picked up this beta chain off target, so its size means little. The V gene is TRBV28, the J gene TRBJ2-7; a weak D match, TRBD2 (5 bases). CDR1 MDHEN and CDR2 SYDVKM come from the germline V gene. The length of the CDR3 is 14 residues. The V gene lost 6 bases and the J gene lost 0 bases, with 12 bases spanning the gap. CDR3 sequence: CASSPRRSSYEQYF. As DNA, the CDR3 is TGTGCCAGCAGCCCAAGGAGGAGCTCCTACGAGCAGTACTTC.

This clonotype came up a few times. This beta chain is an off-target read within a library intended for alpha chains, so its frequency means little. The chain recombines TRBV4-2 with TRBJ2-3; no definite D call. Germline assignment: CDR1 LGHNA and CDR2 YNFKEQ. This CDR3 comprises 13 residues. V gave up 0 bases and J gave up 4 bases, with 5 bases separating them. The CDR3 bases are TGTGCCAGCAGCCAAGATCAGTCAGATACGCAGTATTTT. Protein product: CASSQDQSDTQYF.

In its sample, this clonotype is medium-sized. Found in a library prepared for alpha chains, this beta chain is an off-target read, and its abundance has little meaning. This chain links TRBV18 with TRBJ2-3; 8 bases align to TRBD2. This CDR3 comprises 16 residues. Germline trimming cut 3 bases from V and 2 bases from J; bases unmatched to any gene: 7. Germline V gene sequence: CDR1 KGHSH, CDR2 LQKENI. CDR3 sequence reads: CASSPRGGGITDTQYF. CDR3 DNA sequence: TGTGCCAGCTCACCCCGAGGCGGGGGGATCACAGATACGCAGTATTTT.

This clonotype came up many times. This beta chain is an off-target read within a library intended for alpha chains, so its frequency means little. V and J are TRBV30 and TRBJ2-7; the match to TRBD2 covers 8 bases. This CDR3 contains 15 residues. CDR1 and CDR2 from the germline V gene are GTSNPN and SVGIG (reference sequence). J gave up 3 bases and V 5 bases, and 12 bases lay outside the gene matches. CDR3 region: CAWGGLRLAGYEQYF. As DNA, the CDR3 is TGTGCCTGGGGGGGCCTCCGGCTAGCGGGCTACGAGCAGTACTTC.

Comments on this clonotype: This beta chain is an unintended read in a library built for alpha chains; its size means little. The CDR3 loop reads CASDGTGGTDTQYF. In DNA, the CDR3 is TGTGCCAGCGACGGGACAGGGGGCACAGATACGCAGTATTTT. The rearrangement links TRBV6-1 to TRBJ2-3; 10 positions agree with TRBD1. Unmatched junction bases numbered 3, after V lost 8 bases and J lost 1 base. This CDR3 is 14 amino acids long. The V gene's germline CDR1 is MNHNS and CDR2 SASEGT.

This clonotype was detected ten times or more. The size of this beta chain means little, since it is a stray read in a library made for alpha chains. The chain carries TRBV10-3 and TRBJ1-5; TRBD1 matches 8 bases. Germline trimming cut 10 bases from V and 6 bases from J; bases unmatched to any gene: 8. The germline V gene has CDR1 ENHRY and CDR2 SYGVKD. There are 13 residues in the CDR3. The CDR3 here is CATMQGAGQPQHF. The DNA of the CDR3 is TGTGCCACTATGCAGGGGGCAGGTCAGCCCCAGCATTTT.

The table lists this clonotype with a few counts. The library was prepared for alpha chains; this beta chain is a stray read, so its frequency means little. V is TRBV20-1 and J is TRBJ1-1; D unresolved. Germline assignment: CDR1 DFQATT and CDR2 SNEGSKA (reference sequence). V was clipped by 7 bases and J by 4 bases, with 10 bases between them. The CDR3 length is 11 residues. The CDR3 spells CSGKGSTEAFF. CDR3 bases: TGCAGTGGAAAGGGAAGCACTGAAGCTTTCTTT.

This clonotype was picked up many times. Because the library targeted alpha chains, this beta chain is an off-target read whose size means little. This rearrangement joins TRBV5-1 to TRBJ1-5; 7 bases line up with TRBD1. The V gene end was trimmed by 4 bases and the J gene end by 6 bases; junction bases not matched to a gene: 10. Germline CDR1 and CDR2: SGHRS and YFSETQ. CDR3 length equals 15 residues. The CDR3 nucleotides are TGCGCCAGCAGCACGGGCACAGGGGTCGGTCAGCCCCAGCATTTT. Protein sequence: CASSTGTGVGQPQHF.

On this clonotype: The library was prepared for alpha chains; this beta chain is a stray read, so its frequency means little. This sequence joins TRBV27 and TRBJ1-2; unclear D gene. The CDR3 consists of 13 residues. V was pared by 4 bases and J by 6 bases, with 12 bases between. CDR1 is MNHEY and CDR2 is SMNVEV in the germline V gene (reference sequence). CDR3 DNA sequence: TGTGCCAGCAGTTCAGCTGGCGGGCATGGCTACACCTTC. This sequence encodes CASSSAGGHGYTF.

This clonotype was recorded a few times. With the library built for alpha chains, this beta chain is off target and its frequency is not meaningful. The chain carries TRBV29-1 and TRBJ2-7, with 8 positions matching TRBD2. After removal of 3 bases from V and 2 bases from J, the junction contained 6 bases not matched to a gene. Germline V gene lookup returns CDR1 SQVTM and CDR2 ANQGSEA. The CDR3 runs 14 residues. The CDR3 is CSVDVTSGTYEQYF. CDR3 sequence (DNA): TGCAGCGTTGATGTTACTAGCGGTACCTACGAGCAGTACTTC.

There are many counts of this clonotype. This beta chain is off target for a library built for alpha chains, so its abundance means little. The genes are TRBV5-1 and TRBJ2-7, with 8 bases aligning to TRBD1. The V segment lost 0 bases and the J segment 5 bases; nucleotides outside the gene matches: 4. This CDR3 has 14 residues. CDR1 and CDR2 from the germline V gene are SGHRS and YFSETQ. The CDR3 nucleotides read TGCGCCAGCAGCTTGGGACAGGGGCATGACGAGCAGTACTTC. Protein sequence: CASSLGQGHDEQYF.

In this sample, this clonotype turned up many times. This beta chain appears as a stray read in a library generated for alpha chains; its size is not informative. This chain connects TRBV7-6 to TRBJ1-5; no clear D. V was shortened by 4 bases and J by 11 bases, with 18 bases between the two germline ends. Germline V gene sequence: CDR1 SGHVS, CDR2 FNYEAQ. The CDR3 runs to 14 residues. DNA of the CDR3: TGTGCCAGCAGCTCTGACCCTACCTCGGGGTCCCAGCATTTT. It translates to CASSSDPTSGSQHF.

Many counts were recorded for this clonotype. The library was built for alpha chains, so this beta chain is an off-target read and its size means little. V gene TRBV6-2 or TRBV6-3 combines with J gene TRBJ1-1, with no clear D. The V end was cut by 6 bases, the J end by 1 base, with 18 bases between. Germline CDR1 MNHEY, CDR2 SVGEGT. The CDR3 spans 16 residues. Here the CDR3 reads CASRVKGQLRNTEAFF. Written as DNA, the CDR3 is TGTGCCAGCAGGGTCAAGGGTCAACTCAGGAACACTGAAGCTTTCTTT.

Only a few counts were recorded for this clonotype. This beta chain is a stray sequence in a library constructed for alpha chains; its clone size is not meaningful. The chain couples TRBV6-5 to TRBJ2-2; maybe TRBD1 (6 bases). This CDR3 is built from 14 residues. V dropped 6 bases and J dropped 0 bases, with 8 bases sitting between them. In germline, CDR1 is MNHEY, CDR2 SVGAGI. CDR3 residues: CASRDSPNTGELFF. CDR3 nucleotide sequence: TGTGCCAGCAGGGACAGTCCGAACACCGGGGAGCTGTTTTTT.

Many counts were recorded for this clonotype. Because this beta chain is a stray read in a library intended to capture alpha chains, its abundance should not be given much weight. The chain links TRBV7-2 to TRBJ2-4; 12 bases map to TRBD1. Per the germline V gene, CDR1 is SGHTA and CDR2 is FQGNSA. The CDR3 runs to 18 residues. With V trimmed by 3 bases and J by 4 bases, 10 bases remained unmatched. CDR3 sequence reads: CASSFGTGGGLWKNIQYF. For the CDR3, the DNA is TGTGCCAGCAGCTTTGGGACAGGGGGCGGGTTATGGAAAAACATTCAGTACTTC.

This clonotype occurred many times. The size of this beta chain means little, since it is a stray read in a library made for alpha chains. The chain employs TRBV12-3 or TRBV12-4 and TRBJ2-5; 12 nucleotides agree with TRBD2. This CDR3 spans 15 amino acids. The ends lost 6 bases at V and 2 bases at J; junction bases unmatched: 4. CDR3 coding DNA: TGTGCCAGCAGCCTCGGACTAGCGGGGCAAGAGACCCAGTACTTC. This codes for CASSLGLAGQETQYF.

Ten or more counts support this clonotype. This beta chain is a stray read from a library made for alpha chains; its abundance is not meaningful. The chain uses TRBV11-1 and TRBJ2-1; no firm D call. Trimming removed 4 bases from V and 0 bases from J, with 16 bases in between. This CDR3 is 17 amino acids long. Germline loops: CDR1 SGHAT, CDR2 FQDESV (reference sequence). The CDR3 DNA is TGTGCCAGCAGCTCTGGCATGGGGTTAAGCTCCTACAATGAGCAGTTCTTC. It codes for CASSSGMGLSSYNEQFF. Looking up the rest from reference TRBV11-1 and TRBJ2-1 gives the full variable domain: EAEVAQSPRYKITEKSQAVAFWCDPISGHATLYWYRQILGQGPELLVQFQDESVVDDSQLPKDRFSAERLKGVDSTLKIQPAELGDSAMYLCASSSGMGLSSYNEQFFGPGTRLTVL.

This clonotype was counted many times. Since the library was made to target alpha chains, this beta chain is a stray read and its abundance is not meaningful. The chain is built from TRBV20-1 and TRBJ1-2; D perhaps matches TRBD1 (6 bases). V lost 5 bases and J 0 bases, leaving 16 bases between the germline ends. The germline gives CDR1 DFQATT, CDR2 SNEGSKA (reference sequence). The CDR3 is 15 residues long. In DNA form, the CDR3 reads TGCAGTGCTCGACCGGGACAACAGACTAACTATGGCTACACCTTC. Translation: CSARPGQQTNYGYTF.

In the case of this clonotype: This beta chain lies outside the target of a library built for alpha chains; its clone size means little. This chain uses TRBV12-3 or TRBV12-4 with TRBJ2-7; perhaps TRBD1 as D (6 bases). The CDR3 has 15 residues. V was pared by 1 base and J by 6 bases, with 16 bases between. The CDR3 loop reads CASSLGGTIPLEQYF. CDR3 sequence (DNA): TGTGCCAGCAGTTTAGGTGGGACAATTCCTCTCGAGCAGTACTTC.

This clonotype has at least ten counts. The library was prepared for alpha chains; this beta chain is a stray read, so its frequency means little. The V call is TRBV20-1, the J call TRBJ2-1; the D is unclear. CDR1 is DFQATT and CDR2 is SNEGSKA in the germline V gene (reference sequence). Trimming took off 4 bases at V and 13 bases at J, with 32 bases between the two ends. This CDR3 is built from 17 residues. The CDR3 is CSATPDLEGSLNEEQFF. The DNA for the CDR3 is TGCAGTGCTACCCCTGACCTTGAAGGCTCCCTCAATGAGGAACAGTTCTTC.